The 6 T cell receptor beta chains in this list originate from one sample, sequenced in a study of post-analysis software for immune sequencing data. Overall study results and limits: Controls showed lower frequencies than patients for five or six TRBV segments, and TRBV5-6, TRBV5-1 and TRBV20-1 were among these.

For these TCRs, the target antigens are not known. The TCR beta cDNA libraries carried unique molecular identifiers. A single record per CDR3 protein comes from TCRdb applying MiXCR to the PCR reads. The top ten clones hold roughly 0.53% of a sample with hundreds of thousands of distinct CDR3 sequences, 30% of them seen once. The specimen sequenced was blood. The receptors shown here come from a girl between 10 and 17 years old with multiple sclerosis.

The CDR3: CASRFSGGAGSEQYF. CDR3 DNA sequence: TGTGCCAGCAGATTTAGCGGGGGGGCCGGTAGTGAGCAGTACTTC. The chain joins TRBV12-3 or TRBV12-4 to TRBJ2-5; 11 nucleotides line up with TRBD2. The V and J ends lost 6 bases and 11 bases, in that order; junction bases with no gene match: 14. The CDR3 covers 15 residues.

The V gene is TRBV6-6, the J gene TRBJ2-5, with no clear D. CDR3 length: 11 amino acids. The V gene's germline CDR1 is MNHNY and CDR2 SVGAGI (reference sequence). Trimming took 11 bases from V and 2 from J, leaving 9 bases between them. As DNA, the CDR3 is TGTGCCGTGCTTGTGCAAGAGACCCAGTACTTC. Its protein is CAVLVQETQYF.

This clonotype was counted only a few times. The chain uses TRBV4-3 and TRBJ2-3; no clear D. Per germline, CDR1 LGHNA and CDR2 YSLEER. V was clipped by 1 base and J by 1 base, with 12 bases between them. This CDR3 comprises 16 residues. CDR3 sequence reads: CASSQGPGAGTDTQYF. For the CDR3, the DNA is TGCGCCAGCAGCCAAGGGCCAGGAGCTGGCACAGATACGCAGTATTTT.

The genes are TRBV20-1 and TRBJ1-5; a weak D match, TRBD1 (5 bases). The germline V gene has CDR1 DFQATT and CDR2 SNEGSKA (reference sequence). There are 15 residues in the CDR3. CDR3 in DNA: TGCAGGGGGTGGGCAGGGAAGTTGTGCAATCAGCCCCAGCATTTT. Protein: CRGWAGKLCNQPQHF.

This clonotype was recorded a few times. The rearrangement links TRBV29-1 to TRBJ1-1; D uncertain. This CDR3 has 13 residues. Trimming stripped 4 bases from V and 1 base from J, with 10 bases between. The germline CDR1 and CDR2 sequences are SQVTM and ANQGSEA. CDR3 DNA sequence: TGCAGCGTTGTGGCCCTCGGGAACACTGAAGCTTTCTTT. Translation: CSVVALGNTEAFF. Combining the CDR3 with reference TRBV29-1 and TRBJ1-1 gives the whole variable domain SAVISQKPSRDICQRGTSLTIQCQVDSQVTMMFWYRQQPGQSLTLIATANQGSEATYESGFVIDKFPISRPNLTFSTLTVSNMSPEDSSIYLCSVVALGNTEAFFGQGTRLTVV.

The CDR3 DNA reads TGCGCCAGCAGCTTCTTGAGCTCCTACAATGAGCAGTACTTC. This translates into CASSFLSSYNEQYF. This chain uses TRBV5-1 with TRBJ2-1; no clear D. The DNA end favors TRBJ2-7, so the J call may be wrong. The CDR3 contains 14 residues. Germline V lookup: CDR1 SGHRS, CDR2 YFSETQ.